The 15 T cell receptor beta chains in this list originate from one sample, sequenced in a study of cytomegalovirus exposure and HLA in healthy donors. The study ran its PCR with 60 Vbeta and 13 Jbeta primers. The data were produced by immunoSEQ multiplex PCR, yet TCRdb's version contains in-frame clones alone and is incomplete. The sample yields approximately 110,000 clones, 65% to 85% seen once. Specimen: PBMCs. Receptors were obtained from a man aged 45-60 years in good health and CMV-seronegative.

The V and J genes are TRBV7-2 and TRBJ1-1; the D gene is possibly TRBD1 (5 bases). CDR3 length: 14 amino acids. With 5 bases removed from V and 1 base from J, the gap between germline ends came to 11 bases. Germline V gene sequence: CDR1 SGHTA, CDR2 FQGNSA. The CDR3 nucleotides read TGTGCCAGCAGCCACGCGGGGGAGAACACTGAAGCTTTCTTT. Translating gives CASSHAGENTEAFF. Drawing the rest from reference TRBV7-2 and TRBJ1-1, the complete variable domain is GAGVSQSPSNKVTEKGKDVELRCDPISGHTALYWYRQSLGQGLEFLIYFQGNSAPDKSGLPSDRFSAERTGGSVSTLTIQRTQQEDSAVYLCASSHAGENTEAFFGQGTRLTVV.

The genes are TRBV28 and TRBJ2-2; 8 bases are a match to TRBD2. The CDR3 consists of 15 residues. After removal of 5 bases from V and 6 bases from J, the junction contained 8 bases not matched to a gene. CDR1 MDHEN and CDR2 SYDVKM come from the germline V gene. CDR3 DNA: TGTGCCAGCAGTCGAAGCGGGGGCTCAGCCGGGGAGCTGTTTTTT. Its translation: CASSRSGGSAGELFF.

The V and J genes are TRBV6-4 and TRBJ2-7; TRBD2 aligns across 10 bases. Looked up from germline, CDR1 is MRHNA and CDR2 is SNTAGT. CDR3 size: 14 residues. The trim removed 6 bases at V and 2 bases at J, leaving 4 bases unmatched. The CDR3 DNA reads TGTGCCAGCAGCAGGACTAGCGGTGCCTACGAGCAGTACTTC. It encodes CASSRTSGAYEQYF.

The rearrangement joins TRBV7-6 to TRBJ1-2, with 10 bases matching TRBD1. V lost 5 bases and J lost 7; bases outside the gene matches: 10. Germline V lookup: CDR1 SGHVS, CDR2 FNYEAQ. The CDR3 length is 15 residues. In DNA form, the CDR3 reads TGTGCCAGCAGCCCCCGGGACAGGGGATACGGTGGCTACACCTTC. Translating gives CASSPRDRGYGGYTF.

The CDR3 sequence is CASSERGTEAFF. The DNA of the CDR3 is TGTGCCAGCAGCGAGCGGGGCACTGAAGCTTTCTTT. J is TRBJ1-1 and V is TRBV28; D is ambiguous. This CDR3 is built from 12 residues. Germline V gives CDR1 MDHEN, CDR2 SYDVKM. V lost 6 bases, J lost 4 bases, and 9 bases lay in between.

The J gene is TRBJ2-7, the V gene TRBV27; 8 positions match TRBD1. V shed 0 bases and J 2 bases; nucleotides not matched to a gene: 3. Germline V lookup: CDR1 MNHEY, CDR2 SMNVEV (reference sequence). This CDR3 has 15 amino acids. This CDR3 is CASSLSGTGPYEQYF. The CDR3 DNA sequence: TGTGCCAGCAGTTTATCGGGGACAGGCCCCTACGAGCAGTACTTC.

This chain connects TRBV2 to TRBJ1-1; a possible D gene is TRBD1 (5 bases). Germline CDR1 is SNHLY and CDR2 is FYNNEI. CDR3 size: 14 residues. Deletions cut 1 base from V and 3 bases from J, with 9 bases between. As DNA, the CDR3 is TGTGCCAGCAGTGAAGGTGCGGGGGACACTGAAGCTTTCTTT. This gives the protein CASSEGAGDTEAFF.

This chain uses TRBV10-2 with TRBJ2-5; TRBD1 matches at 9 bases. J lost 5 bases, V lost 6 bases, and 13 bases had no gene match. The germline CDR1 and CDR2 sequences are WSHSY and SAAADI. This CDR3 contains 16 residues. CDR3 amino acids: CASSGDRAGGSETQYF. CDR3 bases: TGCGCCAGCAGCGGGGACAGGGCCGGTGGGTCCGAGACCCAGTACTTC.

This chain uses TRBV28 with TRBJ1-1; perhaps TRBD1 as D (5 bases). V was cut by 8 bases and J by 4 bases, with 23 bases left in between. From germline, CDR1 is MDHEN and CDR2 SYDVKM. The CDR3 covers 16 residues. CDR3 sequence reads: CASDYSGPPGSTEAFF. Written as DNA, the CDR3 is TGTGCCAGCGACTACTCAGGGCCCCCCGGGAGCACTGAAGCTTTCTTT. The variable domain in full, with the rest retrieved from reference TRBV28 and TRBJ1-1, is DVKVTQSSRYLVKRTGEKVFLECVQDMDHENMFWYRQDPGLGLRLIYFSYDVKMKEKGDIPEGYSVSREKKERFSLILESASTNQTSMYLCASDYSGPPGSTEAFFGQGTRLTVV.

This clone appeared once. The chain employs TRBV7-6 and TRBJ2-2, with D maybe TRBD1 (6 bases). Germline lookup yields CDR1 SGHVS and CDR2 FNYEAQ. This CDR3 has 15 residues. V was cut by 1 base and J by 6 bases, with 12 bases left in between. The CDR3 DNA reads TGTGCCAGCAGCTTAGGAGGCAGGGGATCCGGGGAGCTGTTTTTT. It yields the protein CASSLGGRGSGELFF.

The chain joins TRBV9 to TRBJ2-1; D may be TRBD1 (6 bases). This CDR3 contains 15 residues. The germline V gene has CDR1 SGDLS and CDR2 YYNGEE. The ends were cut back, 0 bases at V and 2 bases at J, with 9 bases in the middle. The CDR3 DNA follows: TGTGCCAGCAGCGTAGATGGGGGCCCCTACAATGAGCAGTTCTTC. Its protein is CASSVDGGPYNEQFF.

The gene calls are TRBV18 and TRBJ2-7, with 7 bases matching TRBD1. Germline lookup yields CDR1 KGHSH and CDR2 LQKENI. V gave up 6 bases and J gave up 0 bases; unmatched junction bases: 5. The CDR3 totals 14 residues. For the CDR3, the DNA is TGTGCCAGCTCCCTAGGGGACAGCTCCTACGAGCAGTACTTC. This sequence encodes CASSLGDSSYEQYF.

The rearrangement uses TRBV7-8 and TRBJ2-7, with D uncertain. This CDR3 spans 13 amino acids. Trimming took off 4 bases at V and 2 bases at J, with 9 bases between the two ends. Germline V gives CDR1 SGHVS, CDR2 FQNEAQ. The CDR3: CASSSEAPYEQYF. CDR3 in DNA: TGTGCCAGCAGCTCCGAGGCGCCCTACGAGCAGTACTTC.

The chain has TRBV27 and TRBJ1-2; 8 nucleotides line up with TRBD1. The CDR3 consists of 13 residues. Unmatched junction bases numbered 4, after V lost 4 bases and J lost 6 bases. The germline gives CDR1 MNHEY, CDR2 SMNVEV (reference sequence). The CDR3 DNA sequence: TGTGCCAGCAGTTCGTCAGGGGGCGATGGCTACACCTTC. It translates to CASSSSGGDGYTF.

Here the CDR3 DNA reads TGTGCCAGCAGGGCGGGACAGGGGTTTGCTGAAGCTTTCTTT. Its protein product is CASRAGQGFAEAFF. The genes are TRBV28 and TRBJ1-1; 10 positions agree with TRBD1. The ends lost 6 bases at V and 6 bases at J; junction bases unmatched: 7. Germline CDR1 MDHEN, CDR2 SYDVKM. This CDR3 is built from 14 residues.